This T cell receptor beta chain was retrieved from a study of blood T cell repertoires in COVID-19. Germline loops: CDR1 SGHTA, CDR2 FQGNSA. This CDR3 is 14 amino acids long. Trimming cost V 5 bases and J 6 bases; bases outside gene matches: 8. Sequenced by immunoSEQ multiplex PCR; TCRdb stores in-frame clones only, minus some. The data show a few hundred thousand clones, roughly 90% seen once. The TCR sequence derives from a woman aged 55-69 years with COVID-19, enrolled during active disease. Sequencing was done on a sample of peripheral blood. This chain connects TRBV7-2 to TRBJ1-1, with 8 bases aligning to TRBD1. The CDR3 nucleotides read TGTGCCAGCAGCGAGCACAGGGGGAGCCCTGAAGCTTTCTTT. Translation gives CASSEHRGSPEAFF.